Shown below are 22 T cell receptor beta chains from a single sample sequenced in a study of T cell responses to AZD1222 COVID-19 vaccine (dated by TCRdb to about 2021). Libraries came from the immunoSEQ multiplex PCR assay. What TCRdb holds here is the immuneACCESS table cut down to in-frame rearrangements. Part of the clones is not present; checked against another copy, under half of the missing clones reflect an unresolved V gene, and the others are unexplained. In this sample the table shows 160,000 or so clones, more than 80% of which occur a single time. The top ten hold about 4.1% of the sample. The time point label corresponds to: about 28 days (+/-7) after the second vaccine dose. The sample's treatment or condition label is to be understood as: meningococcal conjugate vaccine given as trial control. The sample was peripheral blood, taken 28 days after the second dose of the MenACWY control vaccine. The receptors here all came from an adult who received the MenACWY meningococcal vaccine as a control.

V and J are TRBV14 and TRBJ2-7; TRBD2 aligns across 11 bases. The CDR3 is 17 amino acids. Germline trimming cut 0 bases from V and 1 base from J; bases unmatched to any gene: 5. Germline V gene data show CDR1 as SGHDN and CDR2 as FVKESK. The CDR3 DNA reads TGTGCCAGCAGCCAAGAACTAGCGGGAGTAGCGTCCTACGAGCAGTACTTC. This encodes CASSQELAGVASYEQYF.

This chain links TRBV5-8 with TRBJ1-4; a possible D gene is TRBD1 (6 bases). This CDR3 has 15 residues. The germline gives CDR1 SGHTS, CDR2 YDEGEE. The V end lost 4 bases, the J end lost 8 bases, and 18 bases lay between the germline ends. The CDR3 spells CASSPGAGSGEKLFF. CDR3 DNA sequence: TGTGCCAGCAGCCCGGGGGCGGGGTCCGGCGAAAAACTGTTTTTT.

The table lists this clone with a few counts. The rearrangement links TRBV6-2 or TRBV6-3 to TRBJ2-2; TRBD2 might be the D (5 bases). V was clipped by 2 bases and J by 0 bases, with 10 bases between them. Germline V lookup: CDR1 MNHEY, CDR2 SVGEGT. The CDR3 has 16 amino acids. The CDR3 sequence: CASSYERKANTGELFF. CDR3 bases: TGTGCCAGCAGTTACGAGCGGAAAGCGAACACCGGGGAGCTGTTTTTT.

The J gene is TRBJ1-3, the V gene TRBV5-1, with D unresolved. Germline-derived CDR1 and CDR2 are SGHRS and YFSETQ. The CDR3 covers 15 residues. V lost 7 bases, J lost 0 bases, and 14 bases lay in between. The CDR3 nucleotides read TGCGCCAGCGGGCCGGGTTCCAGCTCTGGAAACACCATATATTTT. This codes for CASGPGSSSGNTIYF.

CDR3 in amino acids: CASSGGTNTGELFF. The DNA of the CDR3 is TGTGCCAGCAGCGGCGGGACGAACACCGGGGAGCTGTTTTTT. This sequence joins TRBV11-3 and TRBJ2-2; D is perhaps TRBD2 (6 bases). CDR1 SGHNT and CDR2 YENEEA come from the germline V gene. CDR3 length equals 14 residues. V gave up 5 bases and J gave up 0 bases, with 7 bases separating them.

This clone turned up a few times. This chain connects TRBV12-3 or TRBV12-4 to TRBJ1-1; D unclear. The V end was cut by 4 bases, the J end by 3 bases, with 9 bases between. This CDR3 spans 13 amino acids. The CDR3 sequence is CASSSRRYTEAFF. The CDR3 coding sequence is TGTGCCAGCAGTTCCCGGAGGTACACTGAAGCTTTCTTT.

In DNA, the CDR3 is TGTGCCAGCAGTGGTAGGGACACGAACACCGGGGAGCTGTTTTTT. It is translated as CASSGRDTNTGELFF. The chain uses TRBV6-2 or TRBV6-3 and TRBJ2-2, with TRBD1 as a possible D gene (6 bases). From germline, CDR1 is MNHEY and CDR2 SVGEGT. The CDR3 loop spans 15 amino acids. V shed 5 bases and J shed 0 bases, with 10 bases lying between them.

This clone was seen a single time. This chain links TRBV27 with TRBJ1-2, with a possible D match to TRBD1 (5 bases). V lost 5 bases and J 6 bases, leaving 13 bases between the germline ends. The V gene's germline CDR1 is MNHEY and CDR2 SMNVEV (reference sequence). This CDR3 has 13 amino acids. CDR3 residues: CASSPARENGYTF. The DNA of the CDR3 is TGTGCCAGCAGTCCGGCCAGGGAGAATGGCTACACCTTC.

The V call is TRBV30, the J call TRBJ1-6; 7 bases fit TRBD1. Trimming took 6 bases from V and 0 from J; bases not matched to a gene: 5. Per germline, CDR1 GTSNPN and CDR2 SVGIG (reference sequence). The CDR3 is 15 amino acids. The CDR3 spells CACPAGGSYNSPLHF. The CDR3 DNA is TGTGCCTGCCCCGCAGGGGGCTCCTATAATTCACCCCTCCACTTT.

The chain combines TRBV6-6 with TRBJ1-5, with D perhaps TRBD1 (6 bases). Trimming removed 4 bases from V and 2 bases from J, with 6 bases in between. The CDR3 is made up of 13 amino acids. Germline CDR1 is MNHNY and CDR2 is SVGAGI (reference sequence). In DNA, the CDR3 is TGTGCCAGCAGTTCAGGGGGCAATCAGCCCCAGCATTTT. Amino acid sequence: CASSSGGNQPQHF.

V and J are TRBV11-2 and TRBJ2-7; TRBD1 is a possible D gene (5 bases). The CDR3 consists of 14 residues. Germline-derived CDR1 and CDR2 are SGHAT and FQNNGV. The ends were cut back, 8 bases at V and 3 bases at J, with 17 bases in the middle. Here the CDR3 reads CASGMRQIFYEQYF. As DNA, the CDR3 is TGTGCCAGCGGAATGAGACAGATTTTCTACGAGCAGTACTTC.

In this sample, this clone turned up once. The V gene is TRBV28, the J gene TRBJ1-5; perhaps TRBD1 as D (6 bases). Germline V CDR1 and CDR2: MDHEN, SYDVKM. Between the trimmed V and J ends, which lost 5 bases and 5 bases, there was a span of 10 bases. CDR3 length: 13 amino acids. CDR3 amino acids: CASSAGVDQPQHF. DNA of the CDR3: TGTGCCAGCAGTGCAGGGGTAGATCAGCCCCAGCATTTT.

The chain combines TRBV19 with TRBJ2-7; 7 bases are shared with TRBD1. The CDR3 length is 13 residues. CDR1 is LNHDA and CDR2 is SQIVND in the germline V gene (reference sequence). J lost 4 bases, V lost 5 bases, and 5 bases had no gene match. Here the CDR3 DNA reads TGTGCCAGTAGTTACAGGGGATCTTACGAGCAGTACTTC. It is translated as CASSYRGSYEQYF.

CDR3 residues: CASSQRGSNQPQHF. Written as DNA, the CDR3 is TGTGCCAGCAGCCAACGGGGTAGCAATCAGCCCCAGCATTTT. This chain links TRBV6-6 with TRBJ1-5; D not certain. Between the trimmed V and J ends, which lost 6 bases and 0 bases, there was a span of 9 bases. From germline, CDR1 is MNHNY and CDR2 SVGAGI (reference sequence). The length of the CDR3 is 14 residues.

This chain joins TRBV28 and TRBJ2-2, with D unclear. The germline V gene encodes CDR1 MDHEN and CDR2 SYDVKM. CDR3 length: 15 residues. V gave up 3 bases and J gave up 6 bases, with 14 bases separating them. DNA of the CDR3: TGTGCCAGCAGTTTGGAAAGCGATGGCGCCGGGGAGCTGTTTTTT. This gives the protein CASSLESDGAGELFF.

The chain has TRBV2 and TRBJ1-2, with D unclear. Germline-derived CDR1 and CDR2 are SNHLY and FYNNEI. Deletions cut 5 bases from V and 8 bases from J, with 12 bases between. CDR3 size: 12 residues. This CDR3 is CASSPLPPGYTF. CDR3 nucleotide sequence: TGTGCCAGCAGTCCACTCCCCCCGGGCTACACCTTC.

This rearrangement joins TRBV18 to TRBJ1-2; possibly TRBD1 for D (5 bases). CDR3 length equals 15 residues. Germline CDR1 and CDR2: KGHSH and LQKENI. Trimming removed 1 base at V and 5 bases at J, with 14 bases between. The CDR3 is CASSPLDLEGYGYTF. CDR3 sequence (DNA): TGTGCCAGCTCACCACTAGACCTCGAGGGGTATGGCTACACCTTC.

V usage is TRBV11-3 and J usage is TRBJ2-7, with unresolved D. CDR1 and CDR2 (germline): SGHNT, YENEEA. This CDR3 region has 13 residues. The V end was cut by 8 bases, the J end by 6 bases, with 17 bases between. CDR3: CASSRDETGEQYF. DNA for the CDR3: TGTGCCAGCTCTAGGGATGAGACTGGCGAGCAGTACTTC.

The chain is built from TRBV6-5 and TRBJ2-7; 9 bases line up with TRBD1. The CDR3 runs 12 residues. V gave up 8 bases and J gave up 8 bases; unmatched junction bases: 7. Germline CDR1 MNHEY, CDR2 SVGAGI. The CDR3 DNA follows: TGTGCCAGCCTACCGGGACAGGGTAAGCAGTACTTC. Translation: CASLPGQGKQYF.

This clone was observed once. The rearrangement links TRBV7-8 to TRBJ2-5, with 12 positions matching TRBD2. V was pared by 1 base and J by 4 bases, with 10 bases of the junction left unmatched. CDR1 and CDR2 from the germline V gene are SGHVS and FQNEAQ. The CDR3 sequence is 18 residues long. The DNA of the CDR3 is TGTGCCAGCAGCTTAGTGCTAGCGGGAGGGCCGGCGGGAGAGACCCAGTACTTC. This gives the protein CASSLVLAGGPAGETQYF.

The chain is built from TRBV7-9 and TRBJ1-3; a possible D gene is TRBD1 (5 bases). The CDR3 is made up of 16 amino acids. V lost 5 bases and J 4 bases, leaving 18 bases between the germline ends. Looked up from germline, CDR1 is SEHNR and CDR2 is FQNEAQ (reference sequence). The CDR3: CASSPRDSAIGNTIYF. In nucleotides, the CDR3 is TGTGCCAGCAGCCCCCGGGACTCGGCCATCGGAAACACCATATATTTT. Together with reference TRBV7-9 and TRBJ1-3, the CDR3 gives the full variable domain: DTGVSQNPRHKITKRGQNVTFRCDPISEHNRLYWYRQTLGQGPEFLTYFQNEAQLEKSRLLSDRFSAERPKGSFSTLEIQRTEQGDSAMYLCASSPRDSAIGNTIYFGEGSWLTVV.

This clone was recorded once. The CDR3 protein is CASSPVSEQYF. In DNA form, the CDR3 reads TGTGCCAGCAGCCCCGTGTCCGAGCAGTACTTC. The rearrangement joins TRBV7-9 to TRBJ2-7; D is unclear. The V end lost 5 bases, the J end lost 6 bases, and 8 bases lay between the germline ends. In germline, CDR1 is SEHNR, CDR2 FQNEAQ (reference sequence). This CDR3 spans 11 amino acids.